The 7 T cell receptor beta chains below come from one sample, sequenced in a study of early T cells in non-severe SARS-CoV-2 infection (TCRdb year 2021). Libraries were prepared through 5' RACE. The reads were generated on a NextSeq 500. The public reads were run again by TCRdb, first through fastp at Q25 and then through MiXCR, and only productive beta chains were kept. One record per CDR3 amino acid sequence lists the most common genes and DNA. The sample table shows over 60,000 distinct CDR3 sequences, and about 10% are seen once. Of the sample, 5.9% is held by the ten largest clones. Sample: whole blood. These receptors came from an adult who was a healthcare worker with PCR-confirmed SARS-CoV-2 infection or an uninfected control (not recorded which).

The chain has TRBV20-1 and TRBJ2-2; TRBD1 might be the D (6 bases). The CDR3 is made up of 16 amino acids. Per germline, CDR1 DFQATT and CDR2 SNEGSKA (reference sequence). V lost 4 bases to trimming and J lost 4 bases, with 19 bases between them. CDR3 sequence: CSATSGVGVVTGELFF. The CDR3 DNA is TGCAGTGCTACCTCAGGGGTGGGAGTGGTCACCGGGGAGCTGTTTTTT.

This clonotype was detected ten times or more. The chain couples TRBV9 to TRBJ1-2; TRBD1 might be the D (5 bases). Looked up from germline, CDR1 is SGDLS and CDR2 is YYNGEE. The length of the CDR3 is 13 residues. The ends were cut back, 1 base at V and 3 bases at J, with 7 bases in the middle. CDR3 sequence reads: CASSVRDDYGYTF. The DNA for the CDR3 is TGTGCCAGCAGCGTAAGGGACGACTATGGCTACACCTTC.

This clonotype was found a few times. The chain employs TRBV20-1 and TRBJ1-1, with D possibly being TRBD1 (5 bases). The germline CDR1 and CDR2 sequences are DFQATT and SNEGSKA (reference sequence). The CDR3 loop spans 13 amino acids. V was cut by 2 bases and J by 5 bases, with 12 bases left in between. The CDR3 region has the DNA TGCAGTGCTAGACGAGGGGCGAGGACTGAAGCTTTCTTT. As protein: CSARRGARTEAFF.

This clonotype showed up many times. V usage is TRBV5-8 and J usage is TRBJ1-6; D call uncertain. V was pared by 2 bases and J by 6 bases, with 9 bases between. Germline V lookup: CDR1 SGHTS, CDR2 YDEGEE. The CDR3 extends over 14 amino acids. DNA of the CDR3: TGTGCCAGCAGCTTTCGCTATTTTAATTCACCCCTCCACTTT. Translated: CASSFRYFNSPLHF.

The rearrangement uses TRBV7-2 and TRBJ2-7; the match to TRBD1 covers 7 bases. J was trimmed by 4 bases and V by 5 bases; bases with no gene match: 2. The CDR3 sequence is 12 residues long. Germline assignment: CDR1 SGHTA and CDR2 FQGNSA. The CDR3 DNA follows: TGTGCCAGCAGCCCGACAGGGTACGAGCAGTACTTC. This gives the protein CASSPTGYEQYF.

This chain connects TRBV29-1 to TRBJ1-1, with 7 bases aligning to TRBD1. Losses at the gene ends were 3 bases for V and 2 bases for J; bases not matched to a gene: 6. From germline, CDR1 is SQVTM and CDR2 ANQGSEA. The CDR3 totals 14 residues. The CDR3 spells CSVDAGTANTEAFF. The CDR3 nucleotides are TGCAGCGTTGATGCCGGGACAGCTAACACTGAAGCTTTCTTT.

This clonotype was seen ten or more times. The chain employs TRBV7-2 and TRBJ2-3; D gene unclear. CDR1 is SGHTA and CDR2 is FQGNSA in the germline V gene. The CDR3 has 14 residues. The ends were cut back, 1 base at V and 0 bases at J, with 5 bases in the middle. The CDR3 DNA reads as TGTGCCAGCAGCTTAGAACAAAGCACAGATACGCAGTATTTT. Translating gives CASSLEQSTDTQYF.